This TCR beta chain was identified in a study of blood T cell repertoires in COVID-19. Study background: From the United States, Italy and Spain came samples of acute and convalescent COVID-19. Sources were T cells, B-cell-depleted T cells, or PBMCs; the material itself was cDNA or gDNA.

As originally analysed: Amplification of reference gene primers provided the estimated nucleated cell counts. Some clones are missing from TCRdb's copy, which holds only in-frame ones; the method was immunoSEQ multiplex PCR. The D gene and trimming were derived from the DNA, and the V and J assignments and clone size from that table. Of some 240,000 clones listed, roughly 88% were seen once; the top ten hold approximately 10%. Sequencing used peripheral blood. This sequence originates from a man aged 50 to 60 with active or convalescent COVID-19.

In DNA, the CDR3 is TGTGCCAGCAGCCAAGATCGTGGCGGGGGGGATTCTAGCACAGATACGCAGTATTTT. This gives the protein CASSQDRGGGDSSTDTQYF. This chain links TRBV3-1 (or the pseudogene TRBV3-2) with TRBJ2-3; TRBD2 matches at 9 bases. After removal of 0 bases from V and 0 bases from J, the junction contained 10 bases not matched to a gene. Germline V gene sequence: CDR1 LGHDT, CDR2 YNNKEL (reference sequence). The CDR3 is made up of 19 amino acids.